These 21 T cell receptor beta chains came from one sample sequenced in a study of control samples from healthy donors and cancer patients. The data were produced by immunoSEQ multiplex PCR, yet TCRdb's version contains in-frame clones alone and is incomplete. The data contain 200,000 to 250,000 clones, about 94% of them seen just once; the ten biggest clones take up around 1.5%. Sequencing input: blood. The receptors shown here come from a man aged 45-65 years in good health.

The rearrangement links TRBV2 to TRBJ2-7; 13 nucleotides line up with TRBD2. The J segment lost 0 bases and the V segment lost 7 bases, leaving 9 bases of the junction unmatched. Germline CDR1 and CDR2: SNHLY and FYNNEI. This CDR3 comprises 17 residues. This CDR3 reads CASIQGLAGDSSYEQYF. In DNA form, the CDR3 reads TGTGCCAGCATCCAAGGACTAGCGGGGGACAGCTCCTACGAGCAGTACTTC.

This chain connects TRBV5-1 to TRBJ1-1, with D possibly TRBD1 on 5 matching bases. This CDR3 has 13 amino acids. V was trimmed by 6 bases and J by 1 base, leaving 10 bases between them. Germline V CDR1 and CDR2: SGHRS, YFSETQ. Here the CDR3 reads CASKLTGNTEAFF. CDR3 DNA sequence: TGCGCCAGCAAACTTACAGGGAACACTGAAGCTTTCTTT.

V gene TRBV19 combines with J gene TRBJ1-2, with D possibly matching TRBD1 (6 bases). Germline CDR1 reads LNHDA; CDR2 reads SQIVND (reference sequence). The CDR3 totals 15 residues. V gave up 0 bases and J gave up 6 bases, with 14 bases separating them. The CDR3 spells CASSIDPTGYHGYTF. The CDR3 coding sequence is TGTGCCAGTAGTATAGATCCCACAGGGTATCATGGCTACACCTTC.

Note on this clone: A junction end diverges from the germline sequence, so it may reflect a read error. V gene TRBV9 combines with J gene TRBJ1-2, with D perhaps TRBD1 (5 bases). Germline lookup yields CDR1 SGDLS and CDR2 YYNGEE. The CDR3 is 15 amino acids. CDR3 nucleotide sequence: TGTGTCAGCAGCGTAGACCCATCCAGGGAGTATGGCTACACCTTC. Amino acids: CVSSVDPSREYGYTF.

The rearrangement links TRBV2 to TRBJ1-3; D perhaps matches TRBD1 (5 bases). Trimming removed 4 bases at V and 0 bases at J, with 13 bases between. The CDR3 consists of 16 residues. CDR1 SNHLY and CDR2 FYNNEI come from the germline V gene. CDR3 sequence: CASSGPGRTSGNTIYF. Written as DNA, the CDR3 is TGTGCCAGCAGTGGACCGGGGCGGACCTCTGGAAACACCATATATTTT.

The chain couples TRBV27 to TRBJ1-4, with D uncertain. Trimming removed 3 bases from V and 5 bases from J, with 7 bases in between. The CDR3 is made up of 13 amino acids. The germline CDR1 and CDR2 sequences are MNHEY and SMNVEV (reference sequence). CDR3 residues: CASSFKRNEKLFF. In nucleotides, the CDR3 is TGTGCCAGCAGTTTCAAGAGAAATGAAAAACTGTTTTTT.

J is TRBJ2-2 and V is TRBV4-2, with D possibly being TRBD1 or TRBD2 (6 bases each). The germline V and J ends were trimmed by 3 bases and 7 bases, with 24 bases remaining between them. Germline V gene lookup returns CDR1 LGHNA and CDR2 YNFKEQ. The CDR3 consists of 18 residues. The CDR3 is CASSQEVPTRRGIGELFF. The DNA for the CDR3 is TGTGCCAGCAGCCAGGAAGTACCGACTAGAAGGGGGATCGGGGAGCTGTTTTTT.

The gene calls are TRBV6-2 or TRBV6-3 and TRBJ2-7; D possibly corresponds to TRBD2 (6 bases). V was trimmed by 5 bases and J by 3 bases, leaving 8 bases between them. The CDR3 has 12 amino acids. CDR1 MNHEY and CDR2 SVGEGT come from the germline V gene. The CDR3 nucleotides are TGTGCCAGCAGTATGGAGGGCTACGAGCAGTACTTC. This codes for CASSMEGYEQYF.

The chain employs TRBV2 and TRBJ2-6; D is perhaps TRBD2 (6 bases). V was cut by 3 bases and J by 0 bases, with 9 bases left in between. Per the germline V gene, CDR1 is SNHLY and CDR2 is FYNNEI. This CDR3 has 16 amino acids. Written as DNA, the CDR3 is TGTGCCAGCAGTGATCGGGGAGGCTCTGGGGCCAACGTCCTGACTTTC. It specifies CASSDRGGSGANVLTF. The complete variable domain, with remaining parts taken from reference TRBV2 and TRBJ2-6, reads EPEVTQTPSHQVTQMGQEVILRCVPISNHLYFYWYRQILGQKVEFLVSFYNNEISEKSEIFDDQFSVERPDGSNFTLKIRSTKLEDSAMYFCASSDRGGSGANVLTFGAGSRLTVL.

The V call is TRBV3-1 (or the pseudogene TRBV3-2), the J call TRBJ1-6; TRBD1 aligns across 7 bases. The CDR3 consists of 15 residues. Germline trimming cut 1 base from V and 4 bases from J; bases unmatched to any gene: 1. Germline lookup yields CDR1 LGHDT and CDR2 YNNKEL (reference sequence). CDR3 nucleotides: TGTGCCAGCAGCCAAGCGGGACAGTATAATTCACCCCTCCACTTT. The encoded protein is CASSQAGQYNSPLHF.

The V gene is TRBV10-3, the J gene TRBJ2-3, with D unclear. Deletions cut 0 bases from V and 0 bases from J, with 7 bases between. Per the germline V gene, CDR1 is ENHRY and CDR2 is SYGVKD. The CDR3 is 15 residues long. CDR3 bases: TGTGCCATCAGTGAGTCCGGCACCAGCACAGATACGCAGTATTTT. It yields the protein CAISESGTSTDTQYF.

This rearrangement joins TRBV5-1 to TRBJ2-2; tentatively, D is TRBD1 (7 bases). The germline CDR1 and CDR2 sequences are SGHRS and YFSETQ. The CDR3 runs 15 residues. V dropped 2 bases and J dropped 4 bases, with 12 bases sitting between them. CDR3 in amino acids: CASSLRQGGTGELFF. The CDR3 bases are TGCGCCAGCAGCTTACGACAGGGAGGCACCGGGGAGCTGTTTTTT.

A few counts support this clone. This rearrangement joins TRBV2 to TRBJ1-5; 12 bases fit TRBD1. Germline-derived CDR1 and CDR2 are SNHLY and FYNNEI. CDR3 length: 16 residues. V shed 6 bases and J 2 bases; nucleotides not matched to a gene: 5. The CDR3 reads CASRRDRGRGNQPQHF. CDR3 in DNA: TGTGCCAGCAGACGGGACAGGGGGCGCGGCAATCAGCCCCAGCATTTT.

V and J are TRBV16 and TRBJ2-1; 8 bases map to TRBD1. The germline V gene encodes CDR1 KGHSY and CDR2 FQNENV. The CDR3 is 15 amino acids. V gave up 4 bases and J gave up 5 bases; unmatched junction bases: 7. In DNA form, the CDR3 reads TGTGCCAGCAGCCGGGCCGGGACAGGCAACAATGAGCAGTTCTTC. Translating it yields CASSRAGTGNNEQFF. The whole variable domain, filled in from reference TRBV16 and TRBJ2-1, reads GEEVAQTPKHLVRGEGQKAKLYCAPIKGHSYVFWYQQVLKNEFKFLISFQNENVFDETGMPKERFSAKCLPNSPCSLEIQATKLEDSAVYFCASSRAGTGNNEQFFGPGTRLTVL.

The rearrangement links TRBV18 to TRBJ2-1; D is unresolved. The CDR3 has 13 residues. The V and J ends lost 6 bases and 9 bases respectively, with 15 bases between them. Germline CDR1 is KGHSH and CDR2 is LQKENI. CDR3 sequence (DNA): TGTGCCAGCTCTCGGCTCCTTGGCAGTGAGCAGTTCTTC. It encodes CASSRLLGSEQFF.

J is TRBJ2-3 and V is TRBV27; 9 bases map to TRBD1. The CDR3 is made up of 14 amino acids. CDR1 is MNHEY, CDR2 SMNVEV, per germline (reference sequence). Losses at the gene ends were 4 bases for V and 6 bases for J; bases not matched to a gene: 5. CDR3 sequence reads: CASSWDRVVDTQYF. CDR3 sequence (DNA): TGTGCCAGCAGTTGGGACAGGGTTGTGGATACGCAGTATTTT.

The V call is TRBV24-1, the J call TRBJ1-2; D uncertain. The CDR3 loop spans 13 amino acids. Trimming took off 12 bases at V and 4 bases at J, with 17 bases between the two ends. CDR1 KGHDR and CDR2 SFDVKD come from the germline V gene. CDR3 amino acids: CAPTVGGGYGYTF. CDR3 nucleotides: TGTGCCCCCACCGTGGGAGGCGGCTATGGCTACACCTTC.

The gene calls are TRBV24-1 and TRBJ1-5, with D possibly TRBD1 on 6 matching bases. The CDR3 consists of 15 residues. Germline V CDR1 and CDR2: KGHDR, SFDVKD. The V end lost 3 bases, the J end lost 4 bases, and 12 bases lay between the germline ends. CDR3 protein: CATSDPGQQNQPQHF. Written as DNA, the CDR3 is TGTGCCACCAGTGATCCGGGACAACAAAATCAGCCCCAGCATTTT.

The chain has TRBV5-5 and TRBJ2-7; D perhaps matches TRBD1 (6 bases). CDR1 and CDR2 (germline): SGHKS, YYEKEE (reference sequence). The CDR3 consists of 14 residues. Trimming shortened V by 0 bases and J by 2 bases, and 9 bases separated the two germline ends. CDR3 nucleotides: TGTGCCAGCAGCTTGGAGTGGGGGCCCTACGAGCAGTACTTC. Encoded protein: CASSLEWGPYEQYF. Full variable domain (remainder filled in from reference TRBV5-5 and TRBJ2-7): DAGVTQSPTHLIKTRGQQVTLRCSPISGHKSVSWYQQVLGQGPQFIFQYYEKEERGRGNFPDRFSARQFPNYSSELNVNALLLGDSALYLCASSLEWGPYEQYFGPGTRLTVT.

This rearrangement joins TRBV29-1 to TRBJ1-1; no clear D. The CDR3 loop spans 13 amino acids. The germline gives CDR1 SQVTM, CDR2 ANQGSEA. With 7 bases removed from V and 4 bases from J, the gap between germline ends came to 16 bases. CDR3 sequence (DNA): TGCAGCGGCGACCGGGGAGAGGGCACTGAAGCTTTCTTT. Its protein is CSGDRGEGTEAFF.

V and J are TRBV4-1 and TRBJ1-5, with no clear D. V was pared by 5 bases and J by 1 base, with 12 bases between. Germline CDR1 and CDR2: MGHRA and YSYEKL. The CDR3 spans 15 residues. In DNA form, the CDR3 reads TGCGCCAGCAGCGTCCAGCCCCGGAGCAATCAGCCCCAGCATTTT. Its protein product is CASSVQPRSNQPQHF.